This T cell receptor (beta chain) was retrieved from a study of OX40 agonist ivuxolimab in advanced cancers. Looking at the study overall: Three patients, one with hepatocellular carcinoma and two with cutaneous melanoma, achieved partial responses. Whole-study findings and limits: At doses 0.1 to 3.0 mg/kg, CD4+ and CD8+ clones expanded. Which antigen the expanded peripheral T cells recognized is unknown.

The investigators sampled blood at baseline, at cycle 4 day 1, and at cycle 7 day 1. On this clone: Its antigen is currently unknown.

This CDR3 comprises 12 residues. CDR1 is SGHRS, CDR2 YFSETQ, per germline. Between the trimmed V and J ends, which lost 5 bases and 2 bases, there was a span of 6 bases. Libraries were prepared by immunoSEQ multiplex PCR; TCRdb keeps only in-frame clonotypes and omits some of them. The repertoire holds over 15,000 clones, with roughly 87% as singletons. The sequence derives from an adult with an advanced solid tumor such as melanoma, head and neck, liver or kidney cancer. The V gene is TRBV5-1, the J gene TRBJ2-3; D ambiguous. The sequenced sample was CD4+ or CD8+ T cells sorted from blood, obtained in a trial of the OX40 agonist ivuxolimab. The CDR3 loop reads CASRFFTDTQYF. The CDR3 DNA sequence: TGCGCCAGCAGGTTTTTCACAGATACGCAGTATTTT.